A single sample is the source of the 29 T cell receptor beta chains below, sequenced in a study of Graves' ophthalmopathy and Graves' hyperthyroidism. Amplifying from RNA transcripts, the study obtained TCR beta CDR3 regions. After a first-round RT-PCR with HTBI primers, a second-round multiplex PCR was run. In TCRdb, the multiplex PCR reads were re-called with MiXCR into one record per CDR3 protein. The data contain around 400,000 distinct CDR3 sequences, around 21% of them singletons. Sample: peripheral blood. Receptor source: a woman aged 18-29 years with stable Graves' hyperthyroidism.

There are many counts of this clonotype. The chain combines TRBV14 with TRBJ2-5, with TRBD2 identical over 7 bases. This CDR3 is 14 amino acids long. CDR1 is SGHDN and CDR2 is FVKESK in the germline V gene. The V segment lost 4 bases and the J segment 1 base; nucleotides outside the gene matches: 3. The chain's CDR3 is CASSPAGLQETQYF. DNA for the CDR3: TGTGCCAGCAGCCCAGCGGGACTCCAAGAGACCCAGTACTTC. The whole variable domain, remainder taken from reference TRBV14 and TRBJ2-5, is EAGVTQFPSHSVIEKGQTVTLRCDPISGHDNLYWYRRVMGKEIKFLLHFVKESKQDESGMPNNRFLAERTGGTYSTLKVQPAELEDSGVYFCASSPAGLQETQYFGPGTRLLVL.

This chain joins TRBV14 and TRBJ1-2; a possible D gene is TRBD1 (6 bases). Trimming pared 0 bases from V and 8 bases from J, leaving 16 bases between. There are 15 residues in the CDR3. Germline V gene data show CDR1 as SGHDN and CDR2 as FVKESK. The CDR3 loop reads CASSQDRRGAQGYTF. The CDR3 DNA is TGTGCCAGCAGCCAAGATCGTCGGGGGGCGCAAGGCTACACCTTC.

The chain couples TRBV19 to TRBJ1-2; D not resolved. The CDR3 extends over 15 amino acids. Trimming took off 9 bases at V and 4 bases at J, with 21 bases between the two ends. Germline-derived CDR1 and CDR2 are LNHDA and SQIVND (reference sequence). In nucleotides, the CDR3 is TGTGCCAGCACCAAACCCCCGGGCTTGGTCTATGGCTACACCTTC. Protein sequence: CASTKPPGLVYGYTF.

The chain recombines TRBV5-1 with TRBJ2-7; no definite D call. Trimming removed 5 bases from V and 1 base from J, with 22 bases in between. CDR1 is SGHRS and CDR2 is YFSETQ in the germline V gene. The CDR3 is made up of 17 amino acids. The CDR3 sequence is CASSLETESKTSYEQYF. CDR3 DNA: TGCGCCAGCAGTCTGGAGACCGAGTCTAAAACTTCCTACGAGCAGTACTTC.

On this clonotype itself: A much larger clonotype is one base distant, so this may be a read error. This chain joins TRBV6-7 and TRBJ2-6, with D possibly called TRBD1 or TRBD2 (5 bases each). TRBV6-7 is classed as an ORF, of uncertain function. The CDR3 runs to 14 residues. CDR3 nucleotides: TGTGCCGGGGCTCGGGGTGACGGGGCCAACGTCCTGAGTTTC. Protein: CAGARGDGANVLSF.

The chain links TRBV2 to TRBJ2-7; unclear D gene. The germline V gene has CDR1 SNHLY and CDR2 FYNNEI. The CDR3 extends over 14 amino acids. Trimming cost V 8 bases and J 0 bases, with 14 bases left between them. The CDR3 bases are TGTGCCAGCGGGTGGGCAGGAGCCTCCTACGAGCAGTACTTC. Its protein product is CASGWAGASYEQYF.

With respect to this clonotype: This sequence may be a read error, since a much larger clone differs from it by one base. In DNA, the CDR3 is TGCAGTGCTAGAGATTTGACGGTGGGACAAGAGACCCAGTACTTC. Amino acids: CSARDLTVGQETQYF. This chain links TRBV20-1 with TRBJ2-5; D call uncertain. Germline CDR1 and CDR2: DFQATT and SNEGSKA (reference sequence). The V and J ends lost 0 bases and 2 bases respectively, with 13 bases between them. CDR3 length equals 15 residues.

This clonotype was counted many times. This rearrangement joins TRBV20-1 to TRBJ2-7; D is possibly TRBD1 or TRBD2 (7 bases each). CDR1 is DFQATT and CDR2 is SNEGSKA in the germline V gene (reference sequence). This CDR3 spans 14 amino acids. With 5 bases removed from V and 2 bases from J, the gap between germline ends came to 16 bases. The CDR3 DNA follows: TGCAGTGCTCAGCGGGGACAGTCCCCCTACGAGCAGTACTTC. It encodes CSAQRGQSPYEQYF.

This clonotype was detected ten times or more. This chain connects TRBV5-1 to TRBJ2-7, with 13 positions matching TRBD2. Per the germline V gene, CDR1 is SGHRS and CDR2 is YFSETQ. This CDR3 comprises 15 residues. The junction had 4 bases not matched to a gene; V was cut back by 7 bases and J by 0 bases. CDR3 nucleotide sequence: TGCGCCAGCTGGGGACTAGCGGGAAGCTCCTACGAGCAGTACTTC. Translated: CASWGLAGSSYEQYF.

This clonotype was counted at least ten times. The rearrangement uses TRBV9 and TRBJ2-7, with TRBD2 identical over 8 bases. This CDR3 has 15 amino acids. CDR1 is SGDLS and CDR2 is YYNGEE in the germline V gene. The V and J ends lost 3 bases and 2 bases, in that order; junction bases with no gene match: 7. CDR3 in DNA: TGTGCCAGCAGCGCGGGGGGGGAACGGGCCTACGAGCAGTACTTC. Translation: CASSAGGERAYEQYF.

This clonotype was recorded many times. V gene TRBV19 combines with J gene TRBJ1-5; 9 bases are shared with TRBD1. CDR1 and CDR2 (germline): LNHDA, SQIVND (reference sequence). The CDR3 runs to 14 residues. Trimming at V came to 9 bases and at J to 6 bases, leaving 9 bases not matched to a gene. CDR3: CASHQETGGQPQHF. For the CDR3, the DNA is TGTGCCAGCCATCAGGAGACAGGGGGTCAGCCCCAGCATTTT.

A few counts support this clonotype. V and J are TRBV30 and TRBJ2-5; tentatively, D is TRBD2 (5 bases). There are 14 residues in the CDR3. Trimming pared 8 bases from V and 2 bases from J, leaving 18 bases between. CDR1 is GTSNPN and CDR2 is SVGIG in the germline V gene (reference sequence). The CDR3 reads CAGENGAAQETQYF. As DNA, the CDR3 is TGTGCCGGAGAAAATGGAGCGGCGCAAGAGACCCAGTACTTC.

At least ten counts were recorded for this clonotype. The CDR3 protein is CSIQIGGNTEAFF. CDR3 bases: TGCAGCATCCAGATAGGGGGGAACACTGAAGCTTTCTTT. The rearrangement links TRBV29-1 to TRBJ1-1, with a weak D call TRBD1 (6 bases). Germline loops: CDR1 SQVTM, CDR2 ANQGSEA. V dropped 8 bases and J dropped 1 base, with 14 bases sitting between them. The CDR3 runs 13 residues.

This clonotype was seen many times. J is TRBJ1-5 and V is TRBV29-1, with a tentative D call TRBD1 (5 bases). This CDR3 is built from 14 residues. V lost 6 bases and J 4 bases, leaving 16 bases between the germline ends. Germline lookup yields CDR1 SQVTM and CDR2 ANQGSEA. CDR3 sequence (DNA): TGCAGCGTCGGGGCGGGGGGGATTAATCAGCCCCAGCATTTT. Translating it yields CSVGAGGINQPQHF.

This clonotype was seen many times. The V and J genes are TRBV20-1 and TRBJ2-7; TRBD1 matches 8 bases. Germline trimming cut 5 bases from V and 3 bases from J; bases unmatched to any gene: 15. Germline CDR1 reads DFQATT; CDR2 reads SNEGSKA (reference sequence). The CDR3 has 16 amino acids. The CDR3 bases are TGCAGTGCTGATTCTCGGACAGGGATGACCGACTACGAGCAGTACTTC. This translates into CSADSRTGMTDYEQYF.

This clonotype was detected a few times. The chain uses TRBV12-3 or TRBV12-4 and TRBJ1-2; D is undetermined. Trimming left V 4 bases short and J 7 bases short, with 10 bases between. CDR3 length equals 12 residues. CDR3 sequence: CASSSSGAGYTF. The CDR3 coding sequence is TGTGCCAGCAGTTCTTCAGGAGCTGGCTACACCTTC.

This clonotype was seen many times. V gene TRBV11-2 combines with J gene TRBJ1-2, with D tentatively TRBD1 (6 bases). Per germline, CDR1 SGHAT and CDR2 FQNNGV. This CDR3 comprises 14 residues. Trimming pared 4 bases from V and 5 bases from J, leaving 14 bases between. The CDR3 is CASSSLDSGYGYTF. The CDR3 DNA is TGTGCCAGCAGCTCTTTGGACAGTGGATATGGCTACACCTTC. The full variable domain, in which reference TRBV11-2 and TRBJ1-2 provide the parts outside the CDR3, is EAGVAQSPRYKIIEKRQSVAFWCNPISGHATLYWYQQILGQGPKLLIQFQNNGVVDDSQLPKDRFSAERLKGVDSTLKIQPAKLEDSAVYLCASSSLDSGYGYTFGSGTRLTVV.

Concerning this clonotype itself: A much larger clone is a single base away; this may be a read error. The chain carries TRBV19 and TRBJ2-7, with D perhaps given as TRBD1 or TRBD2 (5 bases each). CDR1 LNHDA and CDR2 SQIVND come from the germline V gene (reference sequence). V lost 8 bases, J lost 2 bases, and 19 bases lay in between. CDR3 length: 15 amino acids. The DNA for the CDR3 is TGTGCCAGTGCCGTAAGGGGAGCGGAGCCCTACGAGCAGTACTTC. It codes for CASAVRGAEPYEQYF.

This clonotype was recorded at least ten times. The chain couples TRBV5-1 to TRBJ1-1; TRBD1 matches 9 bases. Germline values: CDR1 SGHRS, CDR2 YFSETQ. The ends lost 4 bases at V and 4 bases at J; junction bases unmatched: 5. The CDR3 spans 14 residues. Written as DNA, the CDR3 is TGCGCCAGCAGCCCGGGACAGGGACTCACTGAAGCTTTCTTT. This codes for CASSPGQGLTEAFF.

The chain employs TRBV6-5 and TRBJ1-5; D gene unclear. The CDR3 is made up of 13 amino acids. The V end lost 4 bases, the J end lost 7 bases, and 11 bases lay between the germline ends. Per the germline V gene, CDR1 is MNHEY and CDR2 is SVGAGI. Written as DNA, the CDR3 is TGTGCCAGCAGTTCCGGGAGGCTCCAGCCCCAGCATTTT. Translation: CASSSGRLQPQHF.

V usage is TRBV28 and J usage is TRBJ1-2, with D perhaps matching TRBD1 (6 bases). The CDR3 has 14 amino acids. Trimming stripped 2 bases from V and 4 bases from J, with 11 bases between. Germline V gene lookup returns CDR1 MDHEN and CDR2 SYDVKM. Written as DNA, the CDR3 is TGTGCCAGCAGTTTAAATCAGGGGATCTATGGCTACACCTTC. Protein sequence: CASSLNQGIYGYTF.

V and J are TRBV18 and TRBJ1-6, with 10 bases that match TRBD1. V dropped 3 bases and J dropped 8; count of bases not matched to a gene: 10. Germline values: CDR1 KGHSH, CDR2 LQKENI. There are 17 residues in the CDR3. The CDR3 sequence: CASSPQLGQGDDSPLHF. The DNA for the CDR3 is TGTGCCAGCTCACCCCAACTCGGACAGGGGGATGATTCACCCCTCCACTTT.

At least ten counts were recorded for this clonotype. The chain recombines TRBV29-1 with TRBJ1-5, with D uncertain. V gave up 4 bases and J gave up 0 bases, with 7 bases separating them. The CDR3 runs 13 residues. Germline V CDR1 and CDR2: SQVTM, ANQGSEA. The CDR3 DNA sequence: TGCAGCGTTGTTGGCAGTAGCAATCAGCCCCAGCATTTT. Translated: CSVVGSSNQPQHF.

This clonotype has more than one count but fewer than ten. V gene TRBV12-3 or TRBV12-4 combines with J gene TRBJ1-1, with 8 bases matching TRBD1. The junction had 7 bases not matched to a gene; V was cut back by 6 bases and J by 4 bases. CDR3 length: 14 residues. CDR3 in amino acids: CASSPSDRGTEAFF. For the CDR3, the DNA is TGTGCCAGCAGCCCATCCGACAGGGGCACTGAAGCTTTCTTT.

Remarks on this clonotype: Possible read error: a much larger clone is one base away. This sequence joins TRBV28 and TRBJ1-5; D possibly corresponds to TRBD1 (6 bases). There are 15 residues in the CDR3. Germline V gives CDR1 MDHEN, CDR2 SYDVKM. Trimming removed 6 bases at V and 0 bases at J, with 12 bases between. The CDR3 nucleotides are TGTGCCAGCAGCCATGGACAGTATAGCAATCAGCCCCAGCATTTT. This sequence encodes CASSHGQYSNQPQHF.

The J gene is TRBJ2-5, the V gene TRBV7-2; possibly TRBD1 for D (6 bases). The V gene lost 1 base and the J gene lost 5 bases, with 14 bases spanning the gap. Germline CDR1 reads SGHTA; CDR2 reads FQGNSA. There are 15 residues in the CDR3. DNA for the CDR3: TGTGCCAGCAGCTTAGTTGGCAGGGGTATGGAGACCCAGTACTTC. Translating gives CASSLVGRGMETQYF. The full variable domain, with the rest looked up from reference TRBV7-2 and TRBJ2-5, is GAGVSQSPSNKVTEKGKDVELRCDPISGHTALYWYRQSLGQGLEFLIYFQGNSAPDKSGLPSDRFSAERTGGSVSTLTIQRTQQEDSAVYLCASSLVGRGMETQYFGPGTRLLVL.

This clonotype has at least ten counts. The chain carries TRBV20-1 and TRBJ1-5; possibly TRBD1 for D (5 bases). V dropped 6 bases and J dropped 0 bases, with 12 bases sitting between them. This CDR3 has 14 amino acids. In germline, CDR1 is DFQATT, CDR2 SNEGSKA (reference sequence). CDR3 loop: CSARGYNSNQPQHF. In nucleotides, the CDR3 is TGCAGTGCAAGGGGATATAATAGCAATCAGCCCCAGCATTTT.

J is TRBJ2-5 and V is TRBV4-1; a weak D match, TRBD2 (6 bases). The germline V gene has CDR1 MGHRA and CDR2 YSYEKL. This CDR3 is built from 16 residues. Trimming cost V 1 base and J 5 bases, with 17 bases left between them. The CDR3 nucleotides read TGCGCCAGCAGCCAAGTCTCAACTAGCCTGGGCGAGACCCAGTACTTC. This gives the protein CASSQVSTSLGETQYF.

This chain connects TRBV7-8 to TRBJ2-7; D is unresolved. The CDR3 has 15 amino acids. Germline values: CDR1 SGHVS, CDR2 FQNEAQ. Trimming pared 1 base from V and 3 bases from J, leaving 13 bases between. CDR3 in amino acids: CASSLGGYTVYEQYF. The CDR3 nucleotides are TGTGCCAGCAGCTTAGGTGGATATACGGTCTACGAGCAGTACTTC.